Shown below are 22 T cell receptor beta chains from a single sample sequenced in a study of shared clonotypes between healthy human individuals (dated by TCRdb to 2019 to 2021). Library method: the immunoSEQ multiplex PCR assay. Entries here come from immuneACCESS through TCRdb and include only in-frame sequences with V and J called. Some clones fail to appear in such tables; in the studies checked, an unresolved V gene covers under half of the shortfall, and the cause of the remainder is unknown. Present in this sample are about 2.4 million clones, approximately 94% of which were seen just once. The ten largest clonotypes hold around 0.37% of the sample. Sequencing input: naive CD4+ T cells from PBMCs. The meaning of the sample's cell subset or site label: CD45RA+ positively selected. The receptor set was obtained from a man younger than 30 in good health. Some clones in this sample may be carry-over from other donors' samples.

The chain uses TRBV9 and TRBJ2-3; D possibly uses TRBD1 or TRBD2 (5 bases each). The CDR3 totals 14 residues. Germline loops: CDR1 SGDLS, CDR2 YYNGEE. V lost 5 bases to trimming and J lost 2 bases, with 12 bases between them. CDR3 sequence (DNA): TGTGCCAGCAGTCGACGGGGCCCCACAGATACGCAGTATTTT. Amino acid sequence: CASSRRGPTDTQYF.

The rearrangement joins TRBV7-9 to TRBJ1-1; possible D gene TRBD1, 6 bases. The CDR3 totals 12 residues. The germline V and J ends were trimmed by 5 bases and 11 bases, with 15 bases remaining between them. Germline CDR1 is SEHNR and CDR2 is FQNEAQ (reference sequence). This CDR3 is CASSPRGGPAFF. In DNA form, the CDR3 reads TGTGCCAGCAGCCCGAGGGGGGGGCCGGCTTTCTTT.

Note on this clone: Distinct nucleotide sequences in the sample also encode this CDR3. V gene TRBV28 combines with J gene TRBJ2-2; D unclear. From germline, CDR1 is MDHEN and CDR2 SYDVKM. CDR3 size: 12 residues. The V end was cut by 5 bases, the J end by 3 bases, with 4 bases between. The CDR3 coding sequence is TGTGCCAGCAGTCTTTACACCGGGGAGCTGTTTTTT. Translated, it gives CASSLYTGELFF.

The V call is TRBV7-8, the J call TRBJ1-4, with D possibly being TRBD1 (5 bases). V lost 4 bases and J lost 0, with 18 bases in between. CDR1 and CDR2 from the germline V gene are SGHVS and FQNEAQ. The CDR3 is 18 amino acids. Here the CDR3 reads CASSSALGRGTTNEKLFF. The CDR3 nucleotides read TGTGCCAGCAGCTCGGCCCTCGGACGGGGGACAACTAATGAAAAACTGTTTTTT.

The genes are TRBV7-2 and TRBJ2-5, with 7 bases aligning to TRBD2. Trimming cost V 2 bases and J 3 bases; bases outside gene matches: 9. Germline V gene lookup returns CDR1 SGHTA and CDR2 FQGNSA. This CDR3 has 16 residues. The CDR3 sequence is CASSLSRAGRKETQYF. The CDR3 region has the DNA TGTGCCAGCAGCTTAAGTCGAGCGGGGCGAAAAGAGACCCAGTACTTC.

J is TRBJ2-5 and V is TRBV5-4, with TRBD1 as a possible D gene (6 bases). The V end was cut by 4 bases, the J end by 2 bases, with 9 bases between. Germline CDR1 reads SGHNT; CDR2 reads YYREEE (reference sequence). The CDR3 totals 13 residues. The CDR3 DNA follows: TGTGCCAGCAGCCGCGGACAGCAAGAGACCCAGTACTTC. Protein sequence: CASSRGQQETQYF.

This chain connects TRBV29-1 to TRBJ1-2, with 7 bases matching TRBD1. The germline V gene encodes CDR1 SQVTM and CDR2 ANQGSEA. This CDR3 region has 14 residues. V gave up 0 bases and J gave up 2 bases; unmatched junction bases: 3. DNA of the CDR3: TGCAGCGTTGAAGACCCGACAGGGAACTATGGCTACACCTTC. Translation: CSVEDPTGNYGYTF. The full variable domain, completed using reference TRBV29-1 and TRBJ1-2, is SAVISQKPSRDICQRGTSLTIQCQVDSQVTMMFWYRQQPGQSLTLIATANQGSEATYESGFVIDKFPISRPNLTFSTLTVSNMSPEDSSIYLCSVEDPTGNYGYTFGSGTRLTVV.

The rearrangement links TRBV9 to TRBJ2-4; D unresolved. The V gene lost 3 bases and the J gene lost 0 bases, with 13 bases spanning the gap. CDR1 and CDR2 from the germline V gene are SGDLS and YYNGEE. The CDR3 has 16 amino acids. CDR3 DNA sequence: TGTGCCAGCAGCGAGGGCCCGGTGGTAGCCAAAAACATTCAGTACTTC. This translates into CASSEGPVVAKNIQYF.

V is TRBV5-1 and J is TRBJ2-1, with 10 bases matching TRBD2. The germline V gene encodes CDR1 SGHRS and CDR2 YFSETQ. This CDR3 contains 16 residues. Trimming cost V 0 bases and J 4 bases; bases outside gene matches: 4. The CDR3 loop is CASSLGLAGEYNEQFF. CDR3 nucleotide sequence: TGCGCCAGCAGCTTGGGACTAGCGGGCGAATACAATGAGCAGTTCTTC.

The chain recombines TRBV5-1 with TRBJ2-5; TRBD1 agrees at 10 bases. The assigned J gene may be wrong: the sequence end matches TRBJ2-7 better. This CDR3 has 14 residues. Germline values: CDR1 SGHRS, CDR2 YFSETQ. CDR3 protein: CASSETGGGYEQYF. The CDR3 coding sequence is TGCGCCAGCAGCGAGACAGGGGGCGGGTACGAGCAGTACTTC.

The J gene is TRBJ2-7, the V gene TRBV11-3; D call uncertain. The CDR3 is 13 amino acids. CDR1 and CDR2 (germline): SGHNT, YENEEA. Trimming stripped 0 bases from V and 6 bases from J, with 9 bases between. The CDR3 spells CASSLDQSGEQYF. The DNA for the CDR3 is TGTGCCAGCAGCTTAGATCAATCGGGCGAGCAGTACTTC.

V and J are TRBV11-2 and TRBJ2-2, with D possibly matching TRBD1 (5 bases). This CDR3 contains 15 residues. V was pared by 0 bases and J by 7 bases, with 12 bases between. Germline V gene sequence: CDR1 SGHAT, CDR2 FQNNGV. The CDR3 nucleotides are TGTGCCAGCAGCTTAGATAGGACAACTGGCGGGGAGCTGTTTTTT. It codes for CASSLDRTTGGELFF.

This clone is a singleton in its sample. This rearrangement joins TRBV9 to TRBJ1-1; 7 bases line up with TRBD1. Germline CDR1 reads SGDLS; CDR2 reads YYNGEE. J was trimmed by 6 bases and V by 3 bases; bases with no gene match: 11. This CDR3 comprises 15 residues. The CDR3 region is CASSASSRGSSEAFF. CDR3 coding DNA: TGTGCCAGCAGCGCGAGTAGCAGGGGGTCATCTGAAGCTTTCTTT.

V gene TRBV7-2 combines with J gene TRBJ2-1, with TRBD2 as a possible D gene (6 bases). V gave up 2 bases and J gave up 4 bases, with 9 bases separating them. This CDR3 has 14 amino acids. CDR1 and CDR2 (germline): SGHTA, FQGNSA. DNA of the CDR3: TGTGCCAGCAGCTTAAGGCGGGAATACAATGAGCAGTTCTTC. The encoded protein is CASSLRREYNEQFF.

The rearrangement joins TRBV28 to TRBJ2-1; TRBD2 matches 9 bases. The CDR3 spans 14 residues. V was pared by 10 bases and J by 4 bases, with 8 bases of the junction left unmatched. Per the germline V gene, CDR1 is MDHEN and CDR2 is SYDVKM. The CDR3 DNA sequence: TGTGCCACCTATAGCGGGAGTTATTACAATGAGCAGTTCTTC. Amino acids: CATYSGSYYNEQFF.

This chain links TRBV25-1 with TRBJ2-6; 7 nucleotides align to TRBD1. Germline-derived CDR1 and CDR2 are MGHDK and SYGVNS. The V and J ends lost 1 base and 0 bases, in that order; junction bases with no gene match: 6. The CDR3 runs 18 residues. CDR3 sequence: CASSEFGGQRSGANVLTF. The CDR3 coding sequence is TGTGCCAGCAGTGAATTTGGGGGACAGCGCTCTGGGGCCAACGTCCTGACTTTC.

The chain is built from TRBV30 and TRBJ1-2; 9 bases are a match to TRBD1. Trimming at V came to 0 bases and at J to 8 bases, leaving 10 bases not matched to a gene. The CDR3 has 15 residues. CDR1 is GTSNPN, CDR2 SVGIG, per germline (reference sequence). In DNA form, the CDR3 reads TGTGCCTGGAGTGTATCCGGGACAGGGAGGTGGGGCTACACCTTC. It codes for CAWSVSGTGRWGYTF.

This clone was counted a single time. The chain links TRBV7-9 to TRBJ1-5; 8 nucleotides line up with TRBD1. Germline CDR1 reads SEHNR; CDR2 reads FQNEAQ (reference sequence). Trimming removed 5 bases from V and 7 bases from J; junction bases left unmatched: 7. This CDR3 contains 14 residues. CDR3 sequence: CASSPDRGRQPQHF. The CDR3 region has the DNA TGTGCCAGCAGCCCAGACAGGGGTAGGCAGCCCCAGCATTTT.

This clone was picked up one time. The chain carries TRBV30 and TRBJ2-1; possible D gene TRBD2, 6 bases. Between the trimmed V and J ends, which lost 5 bases and 10 bases, there was a span of 15 bases. This CDR3 is built from 12 residues. Per germline, CDR1 GTSNPN and CDR2 SVGIG (reference sequence). CDR3 DNA sequence: TGTGCCTGGGCGGGACTGCCCGGGGAGCAGTTCTTC. Its protein is CAWAGLPGEQFF.

V and J are TRBV10-1 and TRBJ1-4, with D unclear. Per germline, CDR1 WNHNN and CDR2 SYGVQD (reference sequence). V lost 4 bases and J 4 bases, leaving 7 bases between the germline ends. This CDR3 contains 13 residues. The chain's CDR3 is CASSGQRNEKLFF. CDR3 DNA sequence: TGCGCCAGCAGTGGCCAGCGTAATGAAAAACTGTTTTTT.

The genes are TRBV4-1 and TRBJ1-3; D uncertain. Trimming shortened V by 0 bases and J by 4 bases, and 10 bases separated the two germline ends. Germline V CDR1 and CDR2: MGHRA, YSYEKL. The CDR3 is made up of 15 amino acids. This chain's CDR3 is CASSQETQSGNTIYF. CDR3 nucleotides: TGCGCCAGCAGCCAAGAAACCCAGTCCGGAAACACCATATATTTT.

On this clone itself: Within the sample, other DNA sequences also encode this same CDR3. The chain is built from TRBV29-1 and TRBJ2-7; 8 nucleotides match TRBD1. The CDR3 is 13 residues long. J gave up 1 base and V 4 bases, and 3 bases lay outside the gene matches. CDR1 SQVTM and CDR2 ANQGSEA come from the germline V gene. As DNA, the CDR3 is TGCAGCGTTGGACGGACAGGGTCCTACGAGCAGTACTTC. It specifies CSVGRTGSYEQYF.